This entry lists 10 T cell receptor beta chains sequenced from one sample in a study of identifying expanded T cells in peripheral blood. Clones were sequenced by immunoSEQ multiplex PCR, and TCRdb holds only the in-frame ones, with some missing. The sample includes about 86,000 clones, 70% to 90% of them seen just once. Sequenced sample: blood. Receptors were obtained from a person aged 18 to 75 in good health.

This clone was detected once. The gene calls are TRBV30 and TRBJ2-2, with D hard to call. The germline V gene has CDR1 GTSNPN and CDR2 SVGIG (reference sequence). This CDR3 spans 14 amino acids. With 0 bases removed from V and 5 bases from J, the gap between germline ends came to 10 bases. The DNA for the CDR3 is TGTGCCTGGAGTGTACTTCTGGGAACCGGGGAGCTGTTTTTT. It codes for CAWSVLLGTGELFF.

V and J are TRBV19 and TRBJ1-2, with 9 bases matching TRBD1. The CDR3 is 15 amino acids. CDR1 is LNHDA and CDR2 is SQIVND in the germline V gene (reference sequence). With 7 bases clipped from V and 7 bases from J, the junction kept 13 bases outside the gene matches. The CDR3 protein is CASIGTDRGRSGYTF. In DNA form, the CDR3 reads TGTGCCAGTATCGGGACGGACAGGGGCCGGAGTGGCTACACCTTC. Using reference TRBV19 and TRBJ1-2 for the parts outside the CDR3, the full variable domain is DGGITQSPKYLFRKEGQNVTLSCEQNLNHDAMYWYRQDPGQGLRLIYYSQIVNDFQKGDIAEGYSVSREKKESFPLTVTSAQKNPTAFYLCASIGTDRGRSGYTFGSGTRLTVV.

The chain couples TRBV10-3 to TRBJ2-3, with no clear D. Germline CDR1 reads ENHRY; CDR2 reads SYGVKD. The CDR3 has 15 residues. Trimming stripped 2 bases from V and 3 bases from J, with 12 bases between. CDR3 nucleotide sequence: TGTGCCATCAGTGAGCCCTCCTATGGGACAGATACGCAGTATTTT. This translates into CAISEPSYGTDTQYF.

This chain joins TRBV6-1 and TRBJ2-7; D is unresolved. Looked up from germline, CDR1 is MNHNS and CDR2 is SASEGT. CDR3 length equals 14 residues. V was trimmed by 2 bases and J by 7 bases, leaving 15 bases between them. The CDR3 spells CASSELPRFVEQYF. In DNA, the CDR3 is TGTGCCAGCAGTGAACTACCGAGGTTCGTAGAGCAGTACTTC.

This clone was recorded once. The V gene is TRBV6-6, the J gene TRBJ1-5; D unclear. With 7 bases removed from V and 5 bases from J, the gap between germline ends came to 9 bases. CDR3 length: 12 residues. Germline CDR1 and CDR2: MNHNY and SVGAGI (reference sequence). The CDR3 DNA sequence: TGTGCCAGCAACCCCCCTGATCAGCCCCAGCATTTT. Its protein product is CASNPPDQPQHF.

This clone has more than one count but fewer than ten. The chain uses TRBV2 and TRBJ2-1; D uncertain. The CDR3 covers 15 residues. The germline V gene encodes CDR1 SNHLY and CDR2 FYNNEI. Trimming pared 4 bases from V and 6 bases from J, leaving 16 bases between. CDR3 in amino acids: CASSGVESAGNEQFF. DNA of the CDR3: TGTGCCAGCAGTGGGGTGGAGTCGGCCGGCAATGAGCAGTTCTTC.

As DNA, the CDR3 is TGTGCCAGCAGCGCCCGGGGGTCCGCCTACGAGCAGTACTTC. Translation gives CASSARGSAYEQYF. The chain carries TRBV25-1 and TRBJ2-7, with TRBD2 as a possible D gene (6 bases). Germline-derived CDR1 and CDR2 are MGHDK and SYGVNS. V was pared by 6 bases and J by 2 bases, with 14 bases between. The CDR3 is 14 amino acids.

The CDR3, as DNA: TGTGCCAGCTCACCTAGGGGACAGGGATCCACCGGGGAGCTGTTTTTT. It translates to CASSPRGQGSTGELFF. The V gene is TRBV18, the J gene TRBJ2-2, with TRBD1 matching 9 bases. The CDR3 is 16 amino acids. CDR1 and CDR2 (germline): KGHSH, LQKENI. V lost 3 bases and J lost 4; bases outside the gene matches: 6.

The CDR3 DNA reads as TGTGCCAGCAGTGATTACGGTTCGGGAGCTAACTATGGCTACACCTTC. Translated, it gives CASSDYGSGANYGYTF. The chain carries TRBV6-1 and TRBJ1-2; no reliable D call. V was trimmed by 3 bases and J by 0 bases, leaving 14 bases between them. The germline CDR1 and CDR2 sequences are MNHNS and SASEGT. This CDR3 is built from 16 residues.

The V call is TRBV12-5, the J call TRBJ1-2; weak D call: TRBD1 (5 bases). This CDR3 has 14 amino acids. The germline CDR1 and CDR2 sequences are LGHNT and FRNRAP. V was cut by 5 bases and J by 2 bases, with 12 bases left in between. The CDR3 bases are TGTGCTAGTGGTCCCCGACAGCGAAACTATGGCTACACCTTC. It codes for CASGPRQRNYGYTF. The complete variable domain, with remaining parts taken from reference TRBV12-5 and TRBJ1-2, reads DARVTQTPRHKVTEMGQEVTMRCQPILGHNTVFWYRQTMMQGLELLAYFRNRAPLDDSGMPKDRFSAEMPDATLATLKIQPSEPRDSAVYFCASGPRQRNYGYTFGSGTRLTVV.